This T cell receptor (beta chain) stems from a study of blood T cell repertoires in COVID-19. The overall study: Researchers got acute and convalescent COVID-19 samples from the United States, Italy and Spain. PBMCs, B-cell-depleted T cells, or T cells provided the cDNA or gDNA that made up the material.

CDR1 is MNHNS and CDR2 is SASEGT in the germline V gene. CDR3 length: 16 amino acids. The V and J ends lost 3 bases and 6 bases respectively, with 17 bases between them. Per the study methods: Amplification with reference gene primers provided the estimates of nucleated cell counts. Sequencing was performed with immunoSEQ multiplex PCR; in TCRdb, only in-frame clones are kept and a portion is missing. The V and J calls and clone size were taken over from that table, and D and trimming were inferred from the DNA. Of around 190,000 clones listed, about 75% are singletons. The clonotype was recovered from a woman in her 50s with active or convalescent COVID-19. The chain recombines TRBV6-1 with TRBJ1-4; no clear D gene. The specimen sequenced was peripheral blood. CDR3 DNA: TGTGCCAGCAGTGATCGCCTCCGGAAACGGGATGAAAAACTGTTTTTT. Protein product: CASSDRLRKRDEKLFF.